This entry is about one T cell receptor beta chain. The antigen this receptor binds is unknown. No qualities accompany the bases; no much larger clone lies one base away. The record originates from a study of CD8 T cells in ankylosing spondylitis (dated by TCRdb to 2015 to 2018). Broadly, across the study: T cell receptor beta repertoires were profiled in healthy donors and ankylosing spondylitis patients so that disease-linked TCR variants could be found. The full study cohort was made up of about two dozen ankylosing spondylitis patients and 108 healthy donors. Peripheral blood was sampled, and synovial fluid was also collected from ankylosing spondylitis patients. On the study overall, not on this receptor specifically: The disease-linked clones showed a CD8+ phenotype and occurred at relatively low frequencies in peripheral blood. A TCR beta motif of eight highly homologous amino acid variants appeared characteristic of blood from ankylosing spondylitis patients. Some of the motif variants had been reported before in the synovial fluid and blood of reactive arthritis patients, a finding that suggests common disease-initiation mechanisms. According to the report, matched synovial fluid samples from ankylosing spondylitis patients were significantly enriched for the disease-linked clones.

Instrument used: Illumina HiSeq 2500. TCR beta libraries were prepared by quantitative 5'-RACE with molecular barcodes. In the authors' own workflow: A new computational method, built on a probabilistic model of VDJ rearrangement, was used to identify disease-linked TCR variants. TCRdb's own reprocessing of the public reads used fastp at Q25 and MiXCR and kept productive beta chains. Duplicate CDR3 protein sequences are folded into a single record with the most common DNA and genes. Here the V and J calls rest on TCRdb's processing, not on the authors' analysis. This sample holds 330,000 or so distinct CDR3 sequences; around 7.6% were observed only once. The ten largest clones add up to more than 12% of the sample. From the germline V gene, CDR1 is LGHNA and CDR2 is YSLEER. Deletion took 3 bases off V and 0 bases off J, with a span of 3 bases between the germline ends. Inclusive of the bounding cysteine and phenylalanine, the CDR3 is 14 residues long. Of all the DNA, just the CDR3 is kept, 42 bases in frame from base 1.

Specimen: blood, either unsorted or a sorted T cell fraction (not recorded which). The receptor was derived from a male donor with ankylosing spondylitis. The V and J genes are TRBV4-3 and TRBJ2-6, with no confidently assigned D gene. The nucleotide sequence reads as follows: TGCGCCAGCAGCCAGGCCTCTGGGGCCAACGTCCTGACTTTC. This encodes CASSQASGANVLTF.